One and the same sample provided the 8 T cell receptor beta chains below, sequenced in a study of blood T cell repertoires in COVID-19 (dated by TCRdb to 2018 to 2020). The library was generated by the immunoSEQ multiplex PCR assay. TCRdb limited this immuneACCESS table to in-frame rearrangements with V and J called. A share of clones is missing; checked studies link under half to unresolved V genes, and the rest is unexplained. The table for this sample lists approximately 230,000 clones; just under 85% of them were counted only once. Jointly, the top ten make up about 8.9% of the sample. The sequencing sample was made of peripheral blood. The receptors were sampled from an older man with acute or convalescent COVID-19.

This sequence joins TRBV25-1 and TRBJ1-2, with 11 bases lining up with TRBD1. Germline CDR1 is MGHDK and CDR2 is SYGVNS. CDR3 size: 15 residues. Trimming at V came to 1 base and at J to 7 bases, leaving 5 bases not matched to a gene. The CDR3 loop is CASSEFRTGGGGYTF. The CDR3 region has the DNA TGTGCCAGCAGTGAATTCCGGACAGGGGGCGGTGGCTACACCTTC.

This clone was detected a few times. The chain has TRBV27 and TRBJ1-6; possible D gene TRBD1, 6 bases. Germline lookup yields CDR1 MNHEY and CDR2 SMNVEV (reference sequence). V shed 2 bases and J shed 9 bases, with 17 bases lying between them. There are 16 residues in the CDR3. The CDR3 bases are TGTGCCAGCAGTTTAGGGGGGGGGCTTTTTCGTTCACCCCTCCACTTT. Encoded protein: CASSLGGGLFRSPLHF.

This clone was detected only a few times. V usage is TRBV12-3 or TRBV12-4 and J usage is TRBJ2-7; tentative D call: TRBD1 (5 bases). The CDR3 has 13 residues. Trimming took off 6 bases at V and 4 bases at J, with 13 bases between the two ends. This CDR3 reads CASRRTPRYEQYF. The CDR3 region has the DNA TGTGCCAGCAGGAGGACACCCAGGTACGAGCAGTACTTC.

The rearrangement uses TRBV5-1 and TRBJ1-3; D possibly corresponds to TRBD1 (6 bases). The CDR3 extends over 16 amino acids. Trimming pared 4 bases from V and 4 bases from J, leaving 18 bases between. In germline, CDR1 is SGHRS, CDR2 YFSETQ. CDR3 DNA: TGCGCCAGCAGCCACGGCAGGGGCCTCGGAGGAAACACCATATATTTT. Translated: CASSHGRGLGGNTIYF.

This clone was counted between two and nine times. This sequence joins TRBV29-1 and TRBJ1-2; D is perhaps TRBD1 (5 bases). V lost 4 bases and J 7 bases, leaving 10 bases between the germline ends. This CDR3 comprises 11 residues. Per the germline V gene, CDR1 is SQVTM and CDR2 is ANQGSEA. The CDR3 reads CSVGQGGGYTF. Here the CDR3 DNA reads TGCAGCGTTGGGCAGGGTGGTGGCTACACCTTC.

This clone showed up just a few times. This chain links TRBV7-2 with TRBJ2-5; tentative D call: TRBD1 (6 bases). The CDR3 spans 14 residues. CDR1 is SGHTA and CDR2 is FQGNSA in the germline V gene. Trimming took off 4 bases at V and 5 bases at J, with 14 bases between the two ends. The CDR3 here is CASSYYLRGETQYF. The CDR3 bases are TGTGCCAGCAGCTACTATTTGAGGGGGGAGACCCAGTACTTC.

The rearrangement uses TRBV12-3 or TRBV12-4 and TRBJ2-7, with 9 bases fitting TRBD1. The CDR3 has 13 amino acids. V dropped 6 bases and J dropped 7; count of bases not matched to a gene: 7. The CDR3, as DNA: TGTGCCAGCAGAAACAGGGGGCTAGGGGAGCAGTACTTC. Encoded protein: CASRNRGLGEQYF.

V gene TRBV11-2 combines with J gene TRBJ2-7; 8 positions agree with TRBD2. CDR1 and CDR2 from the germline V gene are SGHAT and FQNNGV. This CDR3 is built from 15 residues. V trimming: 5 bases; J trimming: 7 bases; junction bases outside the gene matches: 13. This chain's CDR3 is CASSRGGGLAREQYF. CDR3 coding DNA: TGTGCCAGCAGCAGGGGGGGCGGACTAGCAAGGGAGCAGTACTTC.